This T cell receptor (beta chain) emerged from a study of blood T cell repertoires in COVID-19. About the study: Acute and convalescent COVID-19 specimens originated in the United States, Italy and Spain. Sample material is recorded as cDNA or gDNA derived from T cells, B-cell-depleted T cells, or PBMCs.

Original methodology: Amplifying reference gene primers gave estimates of nucleated cell counts. This table comes from immunoSEQ multiplex PCR, and its TCRdb copy is limited to in-frame clones, with some not included. From that table come the V and J calls and clone size; the DNA was used to work out D and trimming. Among around 150,000 clones listed, about 83% were seen once. This clone was detected a few times. The V and J ends lost 5 bases and 5 bases respectively, with 13 bases between them. Germline V CDR1 and CDR2: SGHTA, FQGTGA. This CDR3 is 13 amino acids long. The sequence was obtained from a man aged 50 to 60 with acute or convalescent COVID-19. The chain carries TRBV7-3 and TRBJ2-7; possibly TRBD1 for D (6 bases). Sequencing was done on a sample of peripheral blood. CDR3: CASSPQGWDEQYF. For the CDR3, the DNA is TGTGCCAGCAGCCCACAGGGTTGGGACGAGCAGTACTTC.